This T cell receptor (beta chain) was observed in a study of beta chain features in type 1 diabetes. Study information: Healthy donors and patients showed comparable age, gender and cell yields.

What was sequenced were expressed TCRB transcripts, since all of the isolated RNA had been reverse transcribed. Generated by immunoSEQ multiplex PCR, the TCRdb table keeps only in-frame clones and is missing some. The sample includes fewer than 900,000 clones, about a sixth of them seen just once. Study outcomes and limitations: Within the patient group, naive, central memory and Treg TCRB repertoires appeared more similar to each other than within healthy donors.

From germline, CDR1 is SGHTA and CDR2 FQGNSA. This CDR3 region has 17 residues. Unmatched junction bases numbered 10, after V lost 2 bases and J lost 3 bases. This clone was detected only a few times. Its antigen is unidentified. This sequence joins TRBV7-2 and TRBJ2-5; TRBD2 matches at 9 bases. Sequencing was performed on naive CD4+ T cells from blood. The source is a woman between 18 and 29 years old in good health. CDR3 protein: CASSLLSGASGKETQYF. The CDR3 DNA follows: TGTGCCAGCAGCTTATTATCGGGGGCTAGCGGGAAAGAGACCCAGTACTTC. The entire variable domain, with the rest obtained from reference TRBV7-2 and TRBJ2-5, is as follows: GAGVSQSPSNKVTEKGKDVELRCDPISGHTALYWYRQSLGQGLEFLIYFQGNSAPDKSGLPSDRFSAERTGGSVSTLTIQRTQQEDSAVYLCASSLLSGASGKETQYFGPGTRLLVL.